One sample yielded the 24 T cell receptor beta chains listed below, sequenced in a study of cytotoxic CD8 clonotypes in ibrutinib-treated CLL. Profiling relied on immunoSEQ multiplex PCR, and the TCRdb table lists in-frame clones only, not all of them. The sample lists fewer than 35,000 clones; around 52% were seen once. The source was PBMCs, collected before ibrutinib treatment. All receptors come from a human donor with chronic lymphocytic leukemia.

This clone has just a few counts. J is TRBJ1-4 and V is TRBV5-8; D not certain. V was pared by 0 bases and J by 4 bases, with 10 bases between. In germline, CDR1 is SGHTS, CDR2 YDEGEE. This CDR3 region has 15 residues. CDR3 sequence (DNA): TGTGCCAGCAGCTTGGTGCATTCGATTAATGAAAAACTGTTTTTT. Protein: CASSLVHSINEKLFF. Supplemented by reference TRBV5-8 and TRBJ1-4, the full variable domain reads EAGVTQSPTHLIKTRGQQATLRCSPISGHTSVYWYQQALGLGLQFLLWYDEGEERNRGNFPPRFSGRQFPNYSSELNVNALELEDSALYLCASSLVHSINEKLFFGSGTQLSVL.

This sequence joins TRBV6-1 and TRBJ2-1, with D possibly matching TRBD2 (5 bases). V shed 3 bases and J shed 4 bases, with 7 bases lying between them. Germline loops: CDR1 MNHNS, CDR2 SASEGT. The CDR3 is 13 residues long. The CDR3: CASSDGIYNEQFF. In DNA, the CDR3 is TGTGCCAGCAGTGACGGGATTTACAATGAGCAGTTCTTC.

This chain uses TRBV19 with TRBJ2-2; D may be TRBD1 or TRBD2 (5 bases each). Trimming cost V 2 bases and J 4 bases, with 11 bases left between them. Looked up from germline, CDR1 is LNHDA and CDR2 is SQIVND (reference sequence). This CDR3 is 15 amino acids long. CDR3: CASSIRGAGTGELFF. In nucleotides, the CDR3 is TGTGCCAGTAGTATAAGAGGGGCCGGCACCGGGGAGCTGTTTTTT. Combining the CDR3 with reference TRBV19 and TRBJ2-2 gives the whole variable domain DGGITQSPKYLFRKEGQNVTLSCEQNLNHDAMYWYRQDPGQGLRLIYYSQIVNDFQKGDIAEGYSVSREKKESFPLTVTSAQKNPTAFYLCASSIRGAGTGELFFGEGSRLTVL.

This chain's CDR3 is CASSPRVRGGADNEQFF. In nucleotides, the CDR3 is TGTGCCAGCTCACCACGTGTCAGAGGGGGCGCGGACAATGAGCAGTTCTTC. This chain connects TRBV18 to TRBJ2-1; 7 bases map to TRBD1. V lost 1 base and J lost 5; bases outside the gene matches: 11. This CDR3 region has 17 residues. CDR1 is KGHSH and CDR2 is LQKENI in the germline V gene.

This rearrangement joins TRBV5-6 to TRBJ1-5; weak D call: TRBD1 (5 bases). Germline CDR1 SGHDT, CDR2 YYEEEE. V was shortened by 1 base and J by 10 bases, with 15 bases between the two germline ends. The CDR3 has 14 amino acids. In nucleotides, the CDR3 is TGTGCCAGCAGCTTGTTTCAGGGTAGTTTTCCCCAGCATTTT. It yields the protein CASSLFQGSFPQHF.

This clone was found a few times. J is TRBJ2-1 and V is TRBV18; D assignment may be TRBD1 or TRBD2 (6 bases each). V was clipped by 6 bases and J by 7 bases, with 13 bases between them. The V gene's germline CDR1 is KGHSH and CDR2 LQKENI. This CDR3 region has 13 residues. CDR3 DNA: TGTGCCAGCTCCAAACAGGGAGGAAATGAGCAGTTCTTC. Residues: CASSKQGGNEQFF.

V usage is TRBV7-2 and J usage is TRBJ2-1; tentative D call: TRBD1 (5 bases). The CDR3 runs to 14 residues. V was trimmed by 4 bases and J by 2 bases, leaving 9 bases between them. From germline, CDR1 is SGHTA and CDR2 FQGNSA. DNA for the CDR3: TGTGCCAGCAGCTCCTCAGGGACCTACAATGAGCAGTTCTTC. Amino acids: CASSSSGTYNEQFF.

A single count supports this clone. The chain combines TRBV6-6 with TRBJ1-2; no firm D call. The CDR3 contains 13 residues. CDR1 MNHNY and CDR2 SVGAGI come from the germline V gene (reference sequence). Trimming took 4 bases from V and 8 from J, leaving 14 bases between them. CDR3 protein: CASSWTGLEGYTF. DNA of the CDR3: TGTGCCAGCAGTTGGACCGGGTTAGAGGGCTACACCTTC.

The CDR3 region is CASSSGQTSYEQYF. The CDR3 region has the DNA TGTGCCAGCAGCTCGGGACAGACCTCCTACGAGCAGTACTTC. The J gene is TRBJ2-7, the V gene TRBV7-2; TRBD1 matches at 7 bases. The CDR3 loop spans 14 amino acids. V was clipped by 4 bases and J by 0 bases; unmatched bases: 3. From germline, CDR1 is SGHTA and CDR2 FQGNSA.

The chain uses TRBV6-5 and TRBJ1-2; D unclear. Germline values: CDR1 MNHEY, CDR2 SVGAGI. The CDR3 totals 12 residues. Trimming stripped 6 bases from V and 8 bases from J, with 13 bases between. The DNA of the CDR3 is TGTGCCAGCAGGTTGCAGGCTGGGGGCTACACCTTC. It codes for CASRLQAGGYTF.

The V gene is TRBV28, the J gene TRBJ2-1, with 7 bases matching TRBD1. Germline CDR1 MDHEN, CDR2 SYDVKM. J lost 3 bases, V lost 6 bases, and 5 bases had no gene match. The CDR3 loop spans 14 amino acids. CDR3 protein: CASSFWTGYNEQFF. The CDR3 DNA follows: TGTGCCAGCAGCTTTTGGACAGGCTACAATGAGCAGTTCTTC.

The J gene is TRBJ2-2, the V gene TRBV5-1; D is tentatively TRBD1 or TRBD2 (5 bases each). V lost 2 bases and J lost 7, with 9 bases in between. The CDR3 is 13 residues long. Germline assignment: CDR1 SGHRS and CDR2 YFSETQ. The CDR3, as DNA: TGCGCCAGCAGCTTCCAGGGAGTCGGGGAGCTGTTTTTT. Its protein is CASSFQGVGELFF.

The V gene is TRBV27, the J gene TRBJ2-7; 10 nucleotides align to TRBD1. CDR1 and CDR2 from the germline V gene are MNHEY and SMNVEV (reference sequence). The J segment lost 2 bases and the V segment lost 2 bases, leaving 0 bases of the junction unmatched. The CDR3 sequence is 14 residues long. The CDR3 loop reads CASSLGQGAYEQYF. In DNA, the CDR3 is TGTGCCAGCAGTTTAGGACAGGGGGCCTACGAGCAGTACTTC.

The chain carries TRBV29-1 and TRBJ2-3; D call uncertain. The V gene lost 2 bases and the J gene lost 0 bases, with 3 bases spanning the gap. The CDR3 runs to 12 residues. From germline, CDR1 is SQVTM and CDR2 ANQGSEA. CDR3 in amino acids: CSVEISTDTQYF. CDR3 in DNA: TGCAGCGTTGAAATCAGCACAGATACGCAGTATTTT.

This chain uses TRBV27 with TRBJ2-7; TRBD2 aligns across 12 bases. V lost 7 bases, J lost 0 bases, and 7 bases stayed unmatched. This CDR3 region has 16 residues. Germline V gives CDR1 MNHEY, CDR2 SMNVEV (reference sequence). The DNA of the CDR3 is TGTGCCAGCATCTCTTTGGGACTAGCGGGCTCCTACGAGCAGTACTTC. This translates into CASISLGLAGSYEQYF.

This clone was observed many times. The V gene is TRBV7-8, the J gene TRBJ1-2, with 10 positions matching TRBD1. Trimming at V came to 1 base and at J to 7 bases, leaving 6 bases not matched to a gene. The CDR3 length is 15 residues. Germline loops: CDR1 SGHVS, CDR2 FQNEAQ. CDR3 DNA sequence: TGTGCCAGCAGCTTAGGGGGACAGGGGTTCGGTGGCTACACCTTC. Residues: CASSLGGQGFGGYTF.

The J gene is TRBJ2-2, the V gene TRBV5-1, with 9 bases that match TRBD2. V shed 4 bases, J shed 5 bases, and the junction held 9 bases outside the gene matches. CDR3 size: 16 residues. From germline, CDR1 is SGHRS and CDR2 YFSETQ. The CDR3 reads CASSTLAGVGTGELFF. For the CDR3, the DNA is TGCGCCAGCAGCACGTTAGCGGGAGTTGGTACCGGGGAGCTGTTTTTT.

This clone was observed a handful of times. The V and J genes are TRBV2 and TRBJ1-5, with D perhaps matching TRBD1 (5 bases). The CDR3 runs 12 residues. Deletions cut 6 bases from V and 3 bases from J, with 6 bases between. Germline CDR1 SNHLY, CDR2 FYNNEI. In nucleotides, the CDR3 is TGTGCCAGCAGCAGGGCCAATCAGCCCCAGCATTTT. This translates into CASSRANQPQHF.

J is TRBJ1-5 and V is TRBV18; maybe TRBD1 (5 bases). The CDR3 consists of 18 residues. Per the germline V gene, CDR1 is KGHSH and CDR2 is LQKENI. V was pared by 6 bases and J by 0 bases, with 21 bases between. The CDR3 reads CASSLTIGGTYSNQPQHF. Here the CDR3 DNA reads TGTGCCAGCTCCCTCACGATTGGGGGGACTTATAGCAATCAGCCCCAGCATTTT.

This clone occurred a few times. The CDR3 bases are TGCGCCAGCAAGGGAAACACGTATGAAAAACTGTTTTTT. Its protein product is CASKGNTYEKLFF. The V call is TRBV10-2, the J call TRBJ1-4; unclear D gene. CDR3 size: 13 residues. The V end was cut by 7 bases, the J end by 6 bases, with 12 bases between. Germline V gives CDR1 WSHSY, CDR2 SAAADI.

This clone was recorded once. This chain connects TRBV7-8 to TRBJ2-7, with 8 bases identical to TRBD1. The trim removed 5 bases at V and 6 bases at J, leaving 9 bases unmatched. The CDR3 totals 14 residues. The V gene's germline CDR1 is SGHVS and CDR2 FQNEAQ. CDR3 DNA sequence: TGTGCCAGCAGCACAAAACCACAGGGGGTCGAGCAGTACTTC. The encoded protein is CASSTKPQGVEQYF.

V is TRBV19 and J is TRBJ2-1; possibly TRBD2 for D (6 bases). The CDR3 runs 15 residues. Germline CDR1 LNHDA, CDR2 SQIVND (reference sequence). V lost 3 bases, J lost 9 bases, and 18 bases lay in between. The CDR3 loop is CASSMGGGQVSEQFF. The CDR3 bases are TGTGCCAGTAGTATGGGGGGAGGCCAGGTGAGTGAGCAGTTCTTC.

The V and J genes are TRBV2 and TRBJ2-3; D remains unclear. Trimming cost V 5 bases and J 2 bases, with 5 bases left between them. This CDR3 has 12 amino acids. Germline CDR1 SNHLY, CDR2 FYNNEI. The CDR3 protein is CASSTDTDTQYF. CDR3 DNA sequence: TGTGCCAGCAGTACAGACACAGATACGCAGTATTTT.

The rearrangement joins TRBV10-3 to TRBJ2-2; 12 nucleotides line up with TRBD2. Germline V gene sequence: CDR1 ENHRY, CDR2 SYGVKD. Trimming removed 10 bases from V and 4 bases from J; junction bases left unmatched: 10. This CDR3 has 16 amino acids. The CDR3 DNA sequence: TGTGCCAGCACGACTAGCGGGGGAGCGGGCACCGGGGAGCTGTTTTTT. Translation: CASTTSGGAGTGELFF.